Included here is one T cell receptor beta chain sequence, with context. Its matching antigen is unknown. This sample is part of a study of T cell responses to AZD1222 COVID-19 vaccine. Study-level points and caveats: At baseline, just 6 or 7 AZD1222 recipients tested seropositive. Donors were chiefly white British, with a greater number of females, and clonal diversity was perhaps underestimated.

The table came from immunoSEQ multiplex PCR; TCRdb's copy has only in-frame clones and leaves some out. Of under 150,000 clones listed, approximately 87% are singletons. The CDR3 is made up of 13 amino acids. Trimming shortened V by 0 bases and J by 8 bases, and 11 bases separated the two germline ends. Looked up from germline, CDR1 is SGHRS and CDR2 is YFSETQ. The receptor comes from an adult in good health. The sample in question was peripheral blood, obtained on day 0 of AZD1222 vaccination. V usage is TRBV5-1 and J usage is TRBJ1-2; no clear D. The CDR3: CASSLEGRGGYTF. The CDR3 nucleotides are TGCGCCAGCAGCTTGGAAGGGAGAGGAGGCTACACCTTC. Full variable domain (rest looked up from reference TRBV5-1 and TRBJ1-2): KAGVTQTPRYLIKTRGQQVTLSCSPISGHRSVSWYQQTPGQGLQFLFEYFSETQRNKGNFPGRFSGRQFSNSRSEMNVSTLELGDSALYLCASSLEGRGGYTFGSGTRLTVV.